A selection of T cell receptor beta chains follows, all from one sample in a study of CD8+ T cells in alopecia areata. The method was immunoSEQ multiplex PCR; TCRdb's version includes in-frame clones alone and lacks a portion of them. The sample consists of around 100,000 clones, about three quarters of them appearing once. The sample in question was CD8+ T cells sorted from blood, obtained at week 44, from a patient treated with tofacitinib. The receptors were gathered from a human donor with alopecia areata. The CDR3 runs from the conserved cysteine through the conserved F or W. D genes are given only for firm matches. Expanded clones get a size class; other rows say once, few or many, or leave the size out.

cdr3_aa cdr3_nt d_call j_call clone_size v_call
CASSYSIGTELFF TGTGCCAGCAGTTACTCGATCGGGACGGAGCTGTTTTTT . TRBJ2-2 . TRBV6-6
CASSYRRGNSYEQYF TGTGCCAGCAGTTACCGGCGGGGGAACTCCTACGAGCAGTACTTC TRBD2 TRBJ2-7 . TRBV6-5
CASSTRGGSTDTQYF TGTGCCAGCAGCACGCGGGGGGGTAGCACAGATACGCAGTATTTT TRBD2 TRBJ2-3 . TRBV13
CASSLLGGGELFF TGTGCCAGCAGCTTACTAGGAGGTGGGGAGCTGTTTTTT . TRBJ2-2 . TRBV7-3
CASSLTGYNEQFF TGTGCCAGCAGCTTAACAGGGTACAATGAGCAGTTCTTC . TRBJ2-1 . TRBV7-2
CASSLDPIGEKLFF TGTGCCAGCTCACTCGACCCAATCGGTGAAAAACTGTTTTTT . TRBJ1-4 few TRBV18
CASSFAPSSYEQYF TGCGCCAGCAGCTTTGCTCCGAGCTCCTACGAGCAGTACTTC . TRBJ2-7 . TRBV5-1
CASSFEGQGGNAEAFF TGTGCCAGCAGCTTCGAGGGCCAGGGAGGTAATGCTGAAGCTTTCTTT . TRBJ1-1 . TRBV13
CASSSQGTGSTDTQYF TGTGCCAGCAGCTCTCAAGGGACAGGGAGCACAGATACGCAGTATTTT TRBD1 TRBJ2-3 . TRBV7-3
CASSLSKGSPGDGYTF TGCGCCAGCAGCCTTTCGAAGGGGAGCCCTGGGGATGGCTACACCTTC . TRBJ1-2 . TRBV5-1
CASSQLRGDTEAFF TGCGCCAGCAGCCAACTCAGGGGTGACACTGAAGCTTTCTTT . TRBJ1-1 . TRBV4-3
CASSEAAISGAEQYF TGTGCCAGCAGTGAAGCGGCCATATCAGGGGCCGAGCAGTACTTC . TRBJ2-7 . TRBV2
CAWSSGPNYGYTF TGTGCCTGGAGTTCCGGACCAAACTATGGCTACACCTTC . TRBJ1-2 . TRBV30
CASIDRTSMYF TGTGCCAGCATAGACAGGACTAGCATGTATTTT TRBD2 TRBJ2-3 . TRBV2
CASTSQGEFSDTQYF TGTGCCAGCACGTCACAGGGGGAGTTTTCAGATACGCAGTATTTT TRBD1 TRBJ2-3 . TRBV11-2
CASTPSSGETNTGELFF TGTGCCAGCACCCCGTCTAGCGGGGAAACAAACACCGGGGAGCTGTTTTTT TRBD2 TRBJ2-2 . TRBV27
CASSLGREGAGRTDTQYF TGTGCCAGCAGCTTAGGACGAGAGGGAGCGGGCCGCACAGATACGCAGTATTTT . TRBJ2-3 . TRBV7-6
CASTLRGNQPQHF TGCGCCAGCACCCTCAGGGGCAATCAGCCCCAGCATTTT . TRBJ1-5 . TRBV10-2
CASSLGAQYEQYF TGTGCCAGCAGTTTAGGGGCACAATACGAGCAGTACTTC . TRBJ2-7 few TRBV27
CASSLDLEVAVEAFF TGTGCCAGCAGCTTAGATCTAGAGGTGGCAGTGGAAGCTTTCTTT . TRBJ1-1 . TRBV11-2
CASSLRDRFLYGYTF TGTGCCAGCAGCTTGCGGGACAGGTTCCTCTATGGCTACACCTTC TRBD1 TRBJ1-2 . TRBV5-6
CASSRDRDSPLHF TGTGCCAGCAGTAGGGACAGGGACTCACCCCTCCACTTT TRBD1 TRBJ1-6 . TRBV7-9
CASSLAPIGTGENGYTF TGTGCCAGCAGCTTAGCACCGATCGGGACAGGGGAGAATGGCTACACCTTC TRBD1 TRBJ1-2 . TRBV7-9
CASSRSTDTQYF TGTGCCAGCAGCAGGAGCACAGATACGCAGTATTTT . TRBJ2-3 . TRBV5-6
CASSSGLRQGVAKNIQYF TGTGCCAGCAGCTCCGGGCTTAGACAGGGGGTAGCCAAAAACATTCAGTACTTC TRBD1 TRBJ2-4 . TRBV7-9
CASSLELGASYEQYF TGTGCCAGCAGCTTGGAGTTGGGCGCATCCTACGAGCAGTACTTC . TRBJ2-7 few TRBV11-2
CASSQDQGTYTEAFF TGCGCCAGCAGCCAAGATCAAGGAACGTACACTGAAGCTTTCTTT . TRBJ1-1 few TRBV4-3
CASSLFPGPNYEQYF TGTGCCAGCAGTTTATTTCCAGGGCCAAACTACGAGCAGTACTTC . TRBJ2-7 . TRBV28
CASSLYTGGVTEAFF TGTGCCAGCAGCCTTTATACAGGGGGCGTCACTGAAGCTTTCTTT TRBD1 TRBJ1-1 . TRBV9
CAWRLGAYPFF TGTGCCTGGAGGCTCGGGGCGTATCCGTTCTTC . TRBJ2-1 . TRBV30
CASSPEADTSYNEQFF TGTGCCAGCAGCCCTGAAGCGGATACTTCCTACAATGAGCAGTTCTTC . TRBJ2-1 once TRBV7-8
CASRAAGSPLHF TGTGCCAGCAGAGCGGCCGGTTCACCCCTCCACTTT . TRBJ1-6 few TRBV6-6
CASSPGTTYNEQFF TGTGCCAGCAGCCCCGGGACCACTTACAATGAGCAGTTCTTC . TRBJ2-1 . TRBV7-8
CASSLTETSTDTQYF TGTGCCAGCAGCTTGACAGAAACTAGCACAGATACGCAGTATTTT . TRBJ2-3 . TRBV7-6
CASSLGTGAYRPGELFF TGTGCCAGCAGCTTGGGGACAGGGGCGTATCGGCCCGGGGAGCTGTTTTTT TRBD1 TRBJ2-2 once TRBV11-2
CASSQGTGGNYGYTF TGCGCCAGCAGCCAAGGGACAGGGGGAAACTATGGCTACACCTTC TRBD1 TRBJ1-2 . TRBV4-3
CASSQDRAGSDEQYF TGCGCCAGCAGCCAAGATCGGGCAGGGTCGGACGAGCAGTACTTC . TRBJ2-7 . TRBV4-3
CAWNSGGWQDTQYF TGTGCCTGGAATAGCGGGGGGTGGCAAGATACGCAGTATTTT TRBD2 TRBJ2-3 . TRBV30
CASSLETANTEAFF TGCGCCAGCAGCTTGGAGACGGCGAACACTGAAGCTTTCTTT . TRBJ1-1 . TRBV5-1
CASSLGEGLNQPQHF TGTGCCAGCAGTTTAGGGGAAGGCCTCAATCAGCCCCAGCATTTT . TRBJ1-5 . TRBV27
CASSGGQGDHNPYEQYF TGTGCCAGCAGCGGGGGACAGGGGGACCATAATCCCTACGAGCAGTACTTC TRBD1 TRBJ2-7 once TRBV7-9
CASSSVSGTYEQYF TGCGCCAGCAGCTCCGTAAGCGGAACCTACGAGCAGTACTTC . TRBJ2-7 . TRBV4-1
CASSRTSGGQNEQFF TGTGCCAGCAGTAGGACTAGCGGGGGACAGAATGAGCAGTTCTTC TRBD2 TRBJ2-1 few TRBV28
CSVEGESDSYEQFF TGCAGCGTTGAAGGGGAATCCGACTCCTATGAGCAGTTCTTC . TRBJ2-1 . TRBV29-1
CASQDRGTYNEQFF TGTGCCAGCCAAGACAGGGGCACTTACAATGAGCAGTTCTTC TRBD1 TRBJ2-1 . TRBV6-6
CASSLGPEEDYEQYF TGTGCCAGCAGTCTAGGACCCGAGGAGGACTACGAGCAGTACTTC . TRBJ2-7 . TRBV27
CASSVAVGTDTQYF TGTGCCAGCAGCGTAGCTGTTGGGACAGATACGCAGTATTTT . TRBJ2-3 once TRBV9
CSSEGGSNYGYTF TGCAGCTCCGAGGGGGGATCTAACTATGGCTACACCTTC . TRBJ1-2 . TRBV29-1
CSVVRDRAVDTEAFF TGCAGCGTTGTCCGGGACAGGGCCGTGGACACTGAAGCTTTCTTT TRBD1 TRBJ1-1 . TRBV29-1
CASSLSGTVGEQYF TGTGCCAGCAGTTTATCGGGGACCGTGGGCGAGCAGTACTTC . TRBJ2-7 . TRBV27
CASSWQGYTGELFF TGTGCCAGCAGCTGGCAGGGTTACACCGGGGAGCTGTTTTTT . TRBJ2-2 few TRBV7-8
CASSLAGNPDTQYF TGCGCCAGCAGCTTGGCAGGGAATCCAGATACGCAGTATTTT . TRBJ2-3 few TRBV5-1
CATIPDRGSDYEQYF TGTGCCACGATACCGGACAGGGGATCAGACTACGAGCAGTACTTC TRBD1 TRBJ2-7 . TRBV7-2
CASSLGWDTEAFF TGTGCCAGCAGCTTAGGGTGGGACACTGAAGCTTTCTTT . TRBJ1-1 . TRBV7-9
CATLSGGLNTGELFF TGTGCCACCCTCTCAGGGGGCCTGAACACCGGGGAGCTGTTTTTT TRBD1 TRBJ2-2 . TRBV19